This is a list of T cell receptor beta chains from one sample in a study of blood T cell repertoires in COVID-19. Clones were sequenced by immunoSEQ multiplex PCR, and TCRdb holds only the in-frame ones, with some missing. The sample holds around 230,000 clones, roughly 80% seen once. The sample was peripheral blood. The receptors shown here come from a woman aged 40-49 years with active or convalescent COVID-19. Each CDR3 is given with its conserved first and last residue. The D gene is left open where the match is weak. Clone size, where shown, is once, few, many, or a class for clones that have expanded.

>TRBJ1-2|.|.|TRBV29-1
CSVLGTRANYGYTF
TGCAGCGTTCTCGGGACAAGAGCTAACTATGGCTACACCTTC
>TRBJ2-1|.|TRBD2|TRBV29-1
CSVDISGGGKYNEQFF
TGCAGCGTTGATATCTCTGGCGGGGGGAAATACAATGAGCAGTTCTTC
>TRBJ2-7|.|.|TRBV19
CASSLRVGKDNFHSYEQYF
TGTGCCAGTAGCCTACGGGTGGGGAAGGACAATTTCCACTCCTACGAGCAGTACTTC
>TRBJ1-6|.|.|TRBV30
CASNEHNSPLHF
TGTGCCTCTAACGAGCATAATTCACCCCTCCACTTT
>TRBJ2-7|once|TRBD1|TRBV19
CASTLGGQGFYEQYF
TGTGCCAGTACCCTCGGAGGACAGGGATTCTACGAGCAGTACTTC
>TRBJ1-1|.|.|TRBV12-3/TRBV12-4
CASSFEMNTEAFF
TGTGCCAGCAGTTTTGAGATGAACACTGAAGCTTTCTTT
>TRBJ2-7|.|TRBD2|TRBV9
CASSVGASGKFYEQYF
TGTGCCAGCAGCGTAGGGGCTAGCGGGAAGTTTTACGAGCAGTACTTC
>TRBJ2-5|.|.|TRBV7-8
CASSLESGSEIQETQYF
TGTGCCAGCAGCTTGGAGAGCGGTTCAGAGATCCAAGAGACCCAGTACTTC
>TRBJ2-7|few|TRBD1|TRBV6-6
CASSYAASGQGGEQYF
TGTGCCAGCAGTTACGCCGCTTCTGGACAGGGGGGCGAGCAGTACTTC
>TRBJ2-7|.|.|TRBV7-9
CASSPAGTHEQYF
TGTGCCAGCAGCCCGGCGGGGACCCACGAGCAGTACTTC
>TRBJ1-5|.|.|TRBV5-5
CASRLEQWSNQPQHF
TGTGCCAGCAGATTGGAACAGTGGAGCAATCAGCCCCAGCATTTT
>TRBJ1-1|.|.|TRBV28
CASSSQGPTEAFF
TGTGCCAGCAGTTCCCAGGGGCCCACTGAAGCTTTCTTT
>TRBJ1-1|once|.|TRBV2
CASSRITGNTEAFF
TGTGCCAGCAGTAGAATAACAGGGAACACTGAAGCTTTCTTT
>TRBJ1-6|.|.|TRBV19
CASSMARVHNSPLHF
TGTGCCAGTAGTATGGCCAGGGTACATAATTCACCCCTCCACTTT
>TRBJ1-4|.|.|TRBV7-6
CASSLKGVSATNEKLFF
TGTGCCAGCAGCTTAAAGGGGGTCTCTGCAACTAATGAAAAACTGTTTTTT
>TRBJ2-1|.|.|TRBV5-5
CASSLGQGLAYNEQFF
TGTGCCAGCAGCTTGGGGCAGGGGCTCGCCTACAATGAGCAGTTCTTC
>TRBJ2-2|.|TRBD2|TRBV6-4
CASSALAGGELFF
TGTGCCAGCAGTGCGCTAGCGGGAGGGGAGCTGTTTTTT
>TRBJ2-3|.|.|TRBV9
CASSAGWGSRGFTDTQYF
TGTGCCAGCAGTGCCGGGTGGGGTAGCCGGGGTTTCACAGATACGCAGTATTTT
>TRBJ1-2|.|TRBD1|TRBV14
CASSQDSGTGQIYGYTF
TGTGCCAGCAGCCAAGATTCCGGGACAGGCCAGATCTATGGCTACACCTTC
>TRBJ2-1|.|TRBD2|TRBV5-6
CASTLTSGRGNEQFF
TGTGCCAGCACCCTGACTAGCGGGAGGGGGAATGAGCAGTTCTTC
>TRBJ2-1|.|TRBD2|TRBV19
CASSPTSGSSYNEQFF
TGTGCCAGTAGTCCGACTAGCGGGAGCTCCTACAATGAGCAGTTCTTC
>TRBJ2-7|.|.|TRBV11-3
CASSIIRGGLDEQYF
TGTGCCAGCAGCATTATAAGGGGGGGCCTCGACGAGCAGTACTTC
>TRBJ1-2|.|TRBD1|TRBV11-2
CASRSTGVDGYTF
TGTGCCAGCAGATCGACAGGGGTTGATGGCTACACCTTC
>TRBJ2-5|.|TRBD1|TRBV11-2
CASTQGADSQETQYF
TGTGCCAGCACCCAGGGGGCAGACAGCCAAGAGACCCAGTACTTC
>TRBJ1-4|.|.|TRBV3-1/TRBV3-2
CASSQAGTLTNEKLFF
TGTGCCAGCAGCCAAGCCGGGACATTGACTAATGAAAAACTGTTTTTT
>TRBJ1-2|few|TRBD1|TRBV6-5
CASSTDPTGVYGYTF
TGTGCCAGCAGTACAGACCCGACAGGGGTCTATGGCTACACCTTC
>TRBJ2-4|.|TRBD1|TRBV9
CASSLGQGVDIQYF
TGTGCCAGCAGCCTCGGGCAGGGGGTTGACATTCAGTACTTC
>TRBJ2-1|.|.|TRBV10-3
CAISESSGLENEQFF
TGTGCCATCAGTGAGTCCTCCGGACTGGAGAATGAGCAGTTCTTC
>TRBJ1-6|.|.|TRBV3-1/TRBV3-2
CASSQENSSYNSPLHF
TGTGCCAGCAGCCAAGAAAACAGCTCCTATAATTCACCCCTCCACTTT
>TRBJ2-2|once|.|TRBV12-3/TRBV12-4
CAGAGNTGELFF
TGTGCCGGGGCAGGTAACACCGGGGAGCTGTTTTTT
>TRBJ1-5|.|.|TRBV4-2
CASSQSGTKPPGSNQPQHF
TGTGCCAGCAGCCAGTCCGGGACAAAGCCCCCGGGGAGCAATCAGCCCCAGCATTTT
>TRBJ1-4|.|TRBD1|TRBV5-8
CASSPGMQGAGEKLFF
TGTGCCAGCAGCCCTGGTATGCAGGGGGCCGGGGAAAAACTGTTTTTT
>TRBJ2-3|once|TRBD2|TRBV5-1
CASRQTSGASTDTQYF
TGCGCCAGCAGACAAACTAGCGGGGCTAGCACAGATACGCAGTATTTT
>TRBJ1-1|few|.|TRBV29-1
CSSEQGWNTEAFF
TGCAGCAGTGAACAGGGATGGAACACTGAAGCTTTCTTT
>TRBJ2-5|once|TRBD2|TRBV5-4
CASSLGLAGVETQYF
TGTGCCAGCAGCTTGGGACTAGCGGGAGTAGAGACCCAGTACTTC
>TRBJ2-1|.|TRBD1|TRBV18
CASSLAGQGADEQFF
TGTGCCAGCTCACTCGCGGGACAGGGGGCCGATGAGCAGTTCTTC
>TRBJ2-7|.|TRBD1|TRBV18
CASSRTTTGVVSYEQYF
TGTGCCAGCTCACGAACAACGACAGGGGTGGTGTCCTACGAGCAGTACTTC
>TRBJ2-3|.|TRBD1|TRBV27
CASSPGQKLTDTQYF
TGTGCCAGCAGTCCGGGACAGAAGCTCACAGATACGCAGTATTTT
>TRBJ2-7|.|.|TRBV27
CASSSAGQPSYEQYF
TGTGCCAGCAGTTCTGCCGGACAGCCCTCCTACGAGCAGTACTTC
>TRBJ1-2|.|TRBD1|TRBV18
CASSPLSGTDAYGYTF
TGTGCCAGCTCACCACTTTCCGGGACAGACGCGTATGGCTACACCTTC
>TRBJ1-3|.|TRBD1|TRBV2
CATQGALGNTIYF
TGTGCCACCCAGGGGGCTCTCGGAAACACCATATATTTT
>TRBJ1-1|.|TRBD1|TRBV5-1
CASSRGQGGSEAFF
TGCGCCAGCAGCCGAGGACAGGGAGGCTCTGAAGCTTTCTTT
>TRBJ2-2|.|TRBD1|TRBV4-3
CASSQEFSGGTGELFF
TGCGCCAGCAGCCAAGAATTTTCAGGGGGAACCGGGGAGCTGTTTTTT
>TRBJ1-3|.|.|TRBV27
CASSLLSAGSSGNTIYF
TGTGCCAGCAGTTTACTTAGCGCAGGCAGCTCTGGAAACACCATATATTTT
>TRBJ1-5|few|.|TRBV5-1
CASSFERGQPQHF
TGCGCCAGCAGCTTTGAAAGGGGCCAGCCCCAGCATTTT
>TRBJ1-4|few|TRBD1|TRBV5-5
CASRPEWDRALEKLFF
TGTGCCAGCAGGCCCGAGTGGGACAGGGCTCTTGAAAAACTGTTTTTT
>TRBJ1-3|once|TRBD1|TRBV7-9
CASRPGQGTGNTIYF
TGTGCCAGCAGACCCGGACAGGGGACTGGAAACACCATATATTTT
>TRBJ2-3|.|TRBD2|TRBV6-4
CASSELAGVANTQYF
TGTGCCAGCAGTGAGCTAGCGGGGGTGGCAAATACGCAGTATTTT
>TRBJ1-3|few|TRBD1|TRBV18
CASSPPGQMNTIYF
TGTGCCAGCTCACCACCGGGACAGATGAACACCATATATTTT
>TRBJ1-5|.|.|TRBV5-8
CASSRQELGIWF
TGTGCCAGCAGCCGACAGGAACTTGGGATTTGGTTT
>TRBJ2-7|.|.|TRBV28
CASKGGGVSYEQYF
TGTGCCAGCAAAGGAGGGGGCGTCTCCTACGAGCAGTACTTC
>TRBJ2-1|.|.|TRBV21-1
CASSKGEAGGYNEQFF
TGTGCCAGCAGCAAAGGCGAGGCGGGGGGCTACAATGAGCAGTTCTTC
>TRBJ1-6|.|.|TRBV19
CASSIDRRGSPLHF
TGTGCCAGTAGTATAGATCGAAGAGGGTCACCCCTCCACTTT
>TRBJ1-6|few|.|TRBV2
CASRDQAASPNSPLHF
TGTGCCAGCAGAGATCAGGCTGCAAGTCCCAATTCACCCCTCCACTTT
>TRBJ1-5|few|.|TRBV4-2
CASSQGSGNSNQPQHF
TGTGCCAGCAGCCAAGGATCGGGTAATAGCAATCAGCCCCAGCATTTT
>TRBJ1-2|.|.|TRBV3-1/TRBV3-2
CASSHSTGEFYGYTF
TGTGCCAGCAGCCATTCCACGGGGGAGTTTTATGGCTACACCTTC
>TRBJ2-4|.|.|TRBV12-3/TRBV12-4
CASSKGEGIQYF
TGTGCCAGCAGCAAGGGGGAGGGCATTCAGTACTTC
>TRBJ1-3|many|.|TRBV14
CASKGVYGNTIYF
TGTGCCAGCAAAGGGGTGTACGGAAACACCATATATTTT
>TRBJ1-4|.|.|TRBV6-4
CASSATTGLGEKLFF
TGTGCCAGCAGTGCGACGACAGGTTTGGGTGAAAAACTGTTTTTT
>TRBJ2-5|.|.|TRBV11-3
CASSLDMRGETQYF
TGTGCCAGCAGCTTGGACATGAGGGGGGAGACCCAGTACTTC